This T cell receptor beta chain was obtained from a study of OX40 agonist ivuxolimab in advanced cancers. The germline V and J ends were trimmed by 6 bases and 9 bases, with 12 bases remaining between them. The germline gives CDR1 LGHNT, CDR2 FRNRAP. The CDR3 is 12 amino acids. Clones were read by immunoSEQ multiplex PCR, and TCRdb kept only the in-frame ones, dropping some. The data contain tens of thousands of clones, about 92% of them singletons. Source: CD4+ or CD8+ T cells sorted from blood, taken in a trial of the OX40 agonist ivuxolimab. This chain links TRBV12-5 with TRBJ2-1; D is unclear. This receptor was obtained from an adult with an advanced solid tumor such as melanoma, head and neck, liver or kidney cancer. For the CDR3, the DNA is TGTGCTAGTGGATTACCCCCCCTTGAGCAGTTCTTC. Its translation: CASGLPPLEQFF.